Each of the 3 T cell receptor beta chains below was sequenced from the same sample in a study of CD8+CD57+ T cells in acquired aplastic anemia. Sequencing involved patients with CD8+CD57+ cell expansion previously shown by flow cytometry. Genomic DNA served as template for TCR beta VDJ and CDR3 profiling. TCRdb fed the reads into MiXCR, producing one record per CDR3 protein. The sample lists fewer than 300,000 distinct CDR3 sequences; less than 85% were seen once. Material: sorted CD4+, CD8+, or CD8+CD57+ T cells (not recorded which) from PBMCs. Source of these receptors: a human donor with aplastic anemia.

J is TRBJ2-1 and V is TRBV29-1; 9 bases are shared with TRBD2. This CDR3 has 15 residues. The V gene end was trimmed by 6 bases and the J gene end by 2 bases; junction bases not matched to a gene: 8. Germline V lookup: CDR1 SQVTM, CDR2 ANQGSEA. The CDR3 is CSVAAGGFTYNEQFF. CDR3 nucleotides: TGCAGCGTAGCAGCGGGGGGCTTCACCTACAATGAGCAGTTCTTC.

The rearrangement uses TRBV7-9 and TRBJ2-3, with D maybe TRBD2 (6 bases). Germline V CDR1 and CDR2: SEHNR, FQNEAQ (reference sequence). The CDR3 contains 14 residues. V lost 3 bases, J lost 10 bases, and 17 bases lay in between. The CDR3 sequence: CASSLRGGPSPQYF. The DNA for the CDR3 is TGTGCCAGCAGCTTGAGGGGAGGTCCCTCACCGCAGTATTTT.

The gene calls are TRBV20-1 and TRBJ2-7; D is perhaps TRBD1 or TRBD2 (6 bases each). Between the trimmed V and J ends, which lost 5 bases and 0 bases, there was a span of 11 bases. Germline assignment: CDR1 DFQATT and CDR2 SNEGSKA (reference sequence). The CDR3 runs to 13 residues. The CDR3 loop reads CSAGGHPSYEQYF. CDR3 nucleotides: TGCAGTGCTGGGGGGCACCCCTCCTACGAGCAGTACTTC.